Reported below is one TCR beta chain. V lost 2 bases and J lost 12, with 7 bases in between. This CDR3 spans 11 amino acids. CDR1 is KGHSH and CDR2 is LQKENI in the germline V gene. Method: immunoSEQ multiplex PCR; TCRdb's copy keeps in-frame clones and lacks some. The table includes fewer than 90,000 clones, around 94% detected once. This record belongs to a study of OX40 agonist ivuxolimab in advanced cancers. This chain joins TRBV18 and TRBJ1-4; tentative D call: TRBD1 (5 bases). The receptor was derived from an adult with an advanced solid tumor such as melanoma, head and neck, liver or kidney cancer. The sequences come from CD4+ or CD8+ T cells sorted from blood, collected in a trial of the OX40 agonist ivuxolimab. The CDR3 reads CASSPGGQLFF. CDR3 nucleotide sequence: TGTGCCAGCTCACCAGGGGGACAACTGTTTTTT.